This T cell receptor (beta chain) was sequenced for a study of T cell changes during pregnancy in multiple sclerosis. This clone appeared a few times. J was trimmed by 8 bases and V by 4 bases; bases with no gene match: 14. This CDR3 is built from 15 residues. Germline loops: CDR1 SGHRS, CDR2 YFSETQ. TCRdb keeps only in-frame clones here, not all; method: immunoSEQ multiplex PCR. There are 40,000 or so clones in the sample; 85% to 90% occur only once, and 0.56% lies in the top ten. This clonotype was sampled from a female donor with multiple sclerosis, enrolled in a pregnancy study. The rearrangement links TRBV5-1 to TRBJ1-1; 7 bases line up with TRBD1. Sequenced material: CD4+ T cells from peripheral blood mononuclear cells, taken before pregnancy. The CDR3 DNA is TGCGCCAGCAGCCCTTCGGACAGGCCCCCCGAAGAAGCTTTCTTT. Its translation is CASSPSDRPPEEAFF.